The 32 T cell receptor beta chains below all came from one sample that was sequenced in a study of human T cells and chemical hapten exposure. One entry per CDR3 protein results from TCRdb running MiXCR on the RACE reads. The sample consists of about 84,000 distinct CDR3 sequences, over 9.5% of them appearing once. As to time point: patch test 2, 6 weeks after DPC sensitization. As for treatment: therapeutic diphenylcyclopropenone sensitization with weekly scalp DPC. This specimen consisted of whole blood, obtained in connection with sensitization to the hapten diphenylcyclopropenone (DPC). The receptors come from a woman in her forties or fifties with alopecia areata. Some clones in this sample may be carry-over from other donors' samples.

This chain links TRBV7-2 with TRBJ1-5; D unclear. The V and J ends lost 1 base and 1 base respectively, with 8 bases between them. The CDR3 has 15 amino acids. Germline values: CDR1 SGHTA, CDR2 FQGNSA. The CDR3 DNA is TGTGCCAGCAGCTTAGGGGATGTGAGCAATCAGCCCCAGCATTTT. It codes for CASSLGDVSNQPQHF.

This clonotype was counted a few times. The chain carries TRBV27 and TRBJ1-5; a possible D gene is TRBD1 (6 bases). The V gene lost 5 bases and the J gene lost 0 bases, with 11 bases spanning the gap. Germline V gene lookup returns CDR1 MNHEY and CDR2 SMNVEV (reference sequence). The CDR3 is 15 amino acids. The CDR3 bases are TGTGCCAGCAGTCGCAGGGGACCTAGCAATCAGCCCCAGCATTTT. Encoded protein: CASSRRGPSNQPQHF.

Ten or more counts support this clonotype. This chain uses TRBV20-1 with TRBJ2-7; possibly TRBD1 for D (6 bases). CDR1 and CDR2 (germline): DFQATT, SNEGSKA (reference sequence). With 5 bases removed from V and 6 bases from J, the gap between germline ends came to 14 bases. The CDR3 contains 12 residues. The CDR3 reads CSARGVGGEQYF. The CDR3 DNA is TGCAGTGCTCGAGGGGTAGGGGGCGAGCAGTACTTC.

This clonotype was counted at least ten times. The V call is TRBV7-2, the J call TRBJ2-7; 7 bases map to TRBD2. The germline CDR1 and CDR2 sequences are SGHTA and FQGNSA. The junction had 3 bases not matched to a gene; V was cut back by 3 bases and J by 4 bases. CDR3 length equals 13 residues. The CDR3 loop reads CASSLRERYEQYF. CDR3 bases: TGTGCCAGCAGCTTGCGGGAGAGGTACGAGCAGTACTTC.

This chain links TRBV25-1 with TRBJ1-4, with no clear D. The germline CDR1 and CDR2 sequences are MGHDK and SYGVNS. This CDR3 is built from 16 residues. Trimming took 3 bases from V and 8 from J, leaving 19 bases between them. The CDR3 region has the DNA TGTGCCAGCAGTGACCATCGAACCGGGTCTCGGGAAAAACTGTTTTTT. Its protein is CASSDHRTGSREKLFF.

This chain uses TRBV29-1 with TRBJ2-3; D is perhaps TRBD2 (6 bases). The ends were cut back, 4 bases at V and 2 bases at J, with 19 bases in the middle. The CDR3 sequence is 16 residues long. The germline gives CDR1 SQVTM, CDR2 ANQGSEA. The CDR3 nucleotides are TGCAGCGTTGTGGTCGGGAGTGCGTCCCCCACAGATACGCAGTATTTT. It codes for CSVVVGSASPTDTQYF.

This clonotype was observed a few times. This sequence joins TRBV7-9 and TRBJ2-7; D call uncertain. The CDR3 length is 12 residues. Germline-derived CDR1 and CDR2 are SEHNR and FQNEAQ (reference sequence). Between the trimmed V and J ends, which lost 0 bases and 5 bases, there was a span of 5 bases. CDR3 sequence: CASSLAINEQYF. The DNA for the CDR3 is TGTGCCAGCAGCTTAGCGATTAACGAGCAGTACTTC.

This clonotype was counted only a few times. This chain links TRBV12-3 or TRBV12-4 with TRBJ2-5; D gene unclear. The V gene lost 2 bases and the J gene lost 0 bases, with 4 bases spanning the gap. This CDR3 spans 13 amino acids. CDR3 nucleotide sequence: TGTGCCAGCAGTTTACGGCACCAAGAGACCCAGTACTTC. Its protein is CASSLRHQETQYF.

In DNA form, the CDR3 reads TGTGCCAGCAGCTTAGGCCGGGGGAACTATGGCTACACCTTC. The encoded protein is CASSLGRGNYGYTF. This sequence joins TRBV7-2 and TRBJ1-2; tentative D call: TRBD1 (5 bases). Looked up from germline, CDR1 is SGHTA and CDR2 is FQGNSA. The CDR3 is 14 amino acids. Trimming removed 1 base at V and 2 bases at J, with 8 bases between.

The V gene is TRBV14, the J gene TRBJ2-1; D is perhaps TRBD2 (6 bases). The V and J ends lost 2 bases and 5 bases respectively, with 19 bases between them. From germline, CDR1 is SGHDN and CDR2 FVKESK. CDR3 size: 17 residues. In DNA form, the CDR3 reads TGTGCCAGCAGCCAAATCGGGGGACCCAAAGGCCACAATGAGCAGTTCTTC. Translated: CASSQIGGPKGHNEQFF.

The sample holds many counts of this clonotype. V usage is TRBV20-1 and J usage is TRBJ1-4; D ambiguous. This CDR3 has 16 residues. Germline-derived CDR1 and CDR2 are DFQATT and SNEGSKA (reference sequence). V lost 0 bases, J lost 3 bases, and 14 bases lay in between. CDR3 protein: CSARDPLLGSNEKLFF. CDR3 in DNA: TGCAGTGCTAGAGATCCTCTACTCGGGTCTAATGAAAAACTGTTTTTT.

This clonotype was counted at least ten times. The rearrangement joins TRBV3-1 to TRBJ1-5; 11 bases map to TRBD1. The germline V gene has CDR1 LGHDT and CDR2 YNNKEL (reference sequence). J gave up 5 bases and V 4 bases, and 4 bases lay outside the gene matches. The CDR3 loop spans 15 amino acids. For the CDR3, the DNA is TGTGCCAGCAGCCTGGGGACAGGGGGACATCAGCCCCAGCATTTT. This gives the protein CASSLGTGGHQPQHF.

This clonotype came up a few times. This chain links TRBV20-1 with TRBJ2-1; the match to TRBD2 covers 10 bases. J was trimmed by 2 bases and V by 3 bases; bases with no gene match: 4. In germline, CDR1 is DFQATT, CDR2 SNEGSKA (reference sequence). CDR3 length: 15 residues. The CDR3 loop reads CSASIAGGTYNEQFF. The CDR3 DNA follows: TGCAGTGCTAGCATAGCGGGAGGAACCTACAATGAGCAGTTCTTC.

V is TRBV6-1 and J is TRBJ1-2, with 7 nucleotides matching TRBD1. J lost 4 bases, V lost 3 bases, and 8 bases had no gene match. Germline lookup yields CDR1 MNHNS and CDR2 SASEGT. This CDR3 is 15 amino acids long. Written as DNA, the CDR3 is TGTGCCAGCAGTGACCAAGGGGGCATAGGCTATGGCTACACCTTC. It specifies CASSDQGGIGYGYTF.

This clonotype came up a few times. The chain employs TRBV5-1 and TRBJ2-1; D could derive from TRBD1 or TRBD2 (5 bases each). Germline CDR1 and CDR2: SGHRS and YFSETQ. This CDR3 has 15 amino acids. Trimming pared 3 bases from V and 8 bases from J, leaving 18 bases between. The CDR3 spells CASSWPGPPTDEQFF. CDR3 DNA sequence: TGCGCCAGCAGCTGGCCGGGACCACCTACGGATGAGCAGTTCTTC.

This clonotype appeared a few times. V gene TRBV28 combines with J gene TRBJ1-5; 7 bases match TRBD1. The V and J ends lost 3 bases and 4 bases, in that order; junction bases with no gene match: 6. The germline V gene encodes CDR1 MDHEN and CDR2 SYDVKM. This CDR3 has 15 amino acids. CDR3 region: CASSFQSGGNQPQHF. CDR3 nucleotides: TGTGCCAGCAGTTTCCAATCAGGGGGGAATCAGCCCCAGCATTTT.

By share, this clonotype counts as medium-sized. The genes are TRBV27 and TRBJ2-5; D remains ambiguous. V gave up 7 bases and J gave up 5 bases, with 8 bases separating them. This CDR3 is built from 11 residues. Germline lookup yields CDR1 MNHEY and CDR2 SMNVEV (reference sequence). This CDR3 reads CASTLGETQYF. The CDR3 DNA is TGTGCCAGCACTTTGGGGGAGACCCAGTACTTC.

This clonotype has ten or more counts. This chain uses TRBV11-1 with TRBJ1-1; D is ambiguous. Trimming took off 5 bases at V and 1 base at J, with 8 bases between the two ends. Germline V gives CDR1 SGHAT, CDR2 FQDESV (reference sequence). This CDR3 contains 13 residues. Here the CDR3 DNA reads TGTGCCAGCAGCCGCAATAGGAACACTGAAGCTTTCTTT. Its translation is CASSRNRNTEAFF.

The chain carries TRBV4-3 and TRBJ2-2; D is uncertain. This CDR3 is built from 15 residues. The V end lost 3 bases, the J end lost 8 bases, and 16 bases lay between the germline ends. The germline V gene encodes CDR1 LGHNA and CDR2 YSLEER. The CDR3 bases are TGCGCCAGCAGCCAGCCCGGGCAAAGAGGAGGGGAGCTGTTTTTT. Amino acid sequence: CASSQPGQRGGELFF.

The sample holds a few counts of this clonotype. This sequence joins TRBV4-3 and TRBJ1-5; no clear D. CDR1 and CDR2 (germline): LGHNA, YSLEER. This CDR3 contains 15 residues. V lost 0 bases to trimming and J lost 4 bases, with 10 bases between them. Written as DNA, the CDR3 is TGCGCCAGCAGCCAAGAATTCTGGGCTAATCAGCCCCAGCATTTT. This gives the protein CASSQEFWANQPQHF.

This clonotype came up many times. The V gene is TRBV19, the J gene TRBJ1-2; no definite D call. This CDR3 spans 13 amino acids. CDR1 and CDR2 from the germline V gene are LNHDA and SQIVND (reference sequence). The ends were cut back, 0 bases at V and 4 bases at J, with 6 bases in the middle. The CDR3 bases are TGTGCCAGTAGTATAGATCACCGCTATGGCTACACCTTC. It codes for CASSIDHRYGYTF.

This clonotype was detected many times. This chain connects TRBV11-2 to TRBJ2-1; D gene ambiguous. Germline V lookup: CDR1 SGHAT, CDR2 FQNNGV. Trimming stripped 4 bases from V and 4 bases from J, with 8 bases between. This CDR3 region has 13 residues. Here the CDR3 reads CASSSTQYNEQFF. The CDR3 nucleotides read TGTGCCAGCAGCTCGACCCAGTACAATGAGCAGTTCTTC.

This chain connects TRBV28 to TRBJ2-1; 8 positions match TRBD2. The V and J ends lost 4 bases and 8 bases, in that order; junction bases with no gene match: 13. The CDR3 extends over 16 amino acids. From germline, CDR1 is MDHEN and CDR2 SYDVKM. CDR3 sequence: CASSSTSGSFVYEQFF. The CDR3 coding sequence is TGTGCCAGCAGTTCCACAAGCGGGAGTTTTGTCTATGAGCAGTTCTTC.

This clonotype was seen only a few times. The rearrangement links TRBV5-1 to TRBJ2-7; 8 bases line up with TRBD1. The germline CDR1 and CDR2 sequences are SGHRS and YFSETQ. V lost 0 bases to trimming and J lost 7 bases; unmatched junction nucleotides: 6. CDR3 length: 14 amino acids. The CDR3 loop reads CASSLDGQGMEQYF. The CDR3 bases are TGCGCCAGCAGCTTGGATGGACAGGGAATGGAGCAGTACTTC. Complete variable domain (other parts from reference TRBV5-1 and TRBJ2-7): KAGVTQTPRYLIKTRGQQVTLSCSPISGHRSVSWYQQTPGQGLQFLFEYFSETQRNKGNFPGRFSGRQFSNSRSEMNVSTLELGDSALYLCASSLDGQGMEQYFGPGTRLTVT.

This clonotype was counted many times. This sequence joins TRBV18 and TRBJ1-2; 7 bases fit TRBD1. The CDR3 has 17 residues. J gave up 0 bases and V 3 bases, and 10 bases lay outside the gene matches. Germline loops: CDR1 KGHSH, CDR2 LQKENI. DNA for the CDR3: TGTGCCAGCTCACCCCAGACCCGGGACAGCTCTAACTATGGCTACACCTTC. The encoded protein is CASSPQTRDSSNYGYTF. The full variable domain, in which reference TRBV18 and TRBJ1-2 provide the parts outside the CDR3, is NAGVMQNPRHLVRRRGQEARLRCSPMKGHSHVYWYRQLPEEGLKFMVYLQKENIIDESGMPKERFSAEFPKEGPSILRIQQVVRGDSAAYFCASSPQTRDSSNYGYTFGSGTRLTVV.

This clonotype was counted at least ten times. V gene TRBV29-1 combines with J gene TRBJ2-2; maybe TRBD2 (5 bases). Germline lookup yields CDR1 SQVTM and CDR2 ANQGSEA. V gave up 3 bases and J gave up 0 bases, with 5 bases separating them. The CDR3 is 13 amino acids. The CDR3 sequence: CSVDGTNTGELFF. CDR3 nucleotides: TGCAGCGTTGACGGGACGAACACCGGGGAGCTGTTTTTT.

J is TRBJ2-5 and V is TRBV4-2; TRBD1 aligns across 10 bases. Germline CDR1 LGHNA, CDR2 YNFKEQ. V trimming: 4 bases; J trimming: 1 base; junction bases outside the gene matches: 3. This CDR3 is 15 amino acids long. The chain's CDR3 is CASSRDRGFQETQYF. CDR3 bases: TGTGCCAGCAGCCGGGACAGGGGATTCCAAGAGACCCAGTACTTC.

CDR3 in amino acids: CASTTNAGHGYTF. CDR3 DNA: TGCGCCAGCACCACAAACGCAGGGCATGGCTACACCTTC. This chain uses TRBV5-1 with TRBJ1-2; a weak D match, TRBD1 (5 bases). CDR1 and CDR2 from the germline V gene are SGHRS and YFSETQ. V dropped 6 bases and J dropped 6 bases, with 15 bases sitting between them. The length of the CDR3 is 13 residues.

This clonotype was detected ten times or more. The V and J genes are TRBV11-2 and TRBJ2-7; tentative D call: TRBD2 (5 bases). Trimming took 5 bases from V and 6 from J, leaving 14 bases between them. Germline lookup yields CDR1 SGHAT and CDR2 FQNNGV. This CDR3 is 13 amino acids long. The CDR3 sequence is CASSGLYGREQYF. CDR3 coding DNA: TGTGCCAGCAGCGGACTGTACGGGCGCGAGCAGTACTTC.

Many counts were recorded for this clonotype. J is TRBJ2-7 and V is TRBV6-2 or TRBV6-3, with 8 nucleotides matching TRBD2. With 8 bases clipped from V and 0 bases from J, the junction kept 18 bases outside the gene matches. From germline, CDR1 is MNHEY and CDR2 SVGEGT. CDR3 length: 18 amino acids. In DNA form, the CDR3 reads TGTGCCAGCCTCCGGGGATTCGTCAGCGGGGGAAACTCCTACGAGCAGTACTTC. This translates into CASLRGFVSGGNSYEQYF.

Judged by abundance, this clonotype is medium-sized. This chain links TRBV7-9 with TRBJ1-6; D possibly corresponds to TRBD1 (5 bases). The CDR3 spans 13 residues. In germline, CDR1 is SEHNR, CDR2 FQNEAQ (reference sequence). The V end was cut by 2 bases, the J end by 10 bases, with 9 bases between. CDR3 sequence: CASSLSGGSPLHF. CDR3 sequence (DNA): TGTGCCAGCAGCTTAAGCGGGGGATCACCCCTCCACTTT.

The table lists this clonotype with many counts. The chain combines TRBV12-5 with TRBJ2-1; no definite D call. This CDR3 spans 12 amino acids. Germline assignment: CDR1 LGHNT and CDR2 FRNRAP. Trimming took 4 bases from V and 3 from J, leaving 4 bases between them. The CDR3 DNA sequence: TGTGCTAGTGGTTCGGGCTACAATGAGCAGTTCTTC. It encodes CASGSGYNEQFF.